Listed below are T cell receptor beta chains from one sample, sequenced in a study of T-cell reconstitution after alpha-beta-depleted transplantation in children. TCRdb reprocessed the PCR reads via MiXCR and lists one record per CDR3 protein. The top ten clones hold approximately 2.3% of a sample with about 500,000 distinct CDR3 sequences, approximately 29% of them seen once. The sample here was PBMCs from the stem cell graft donor, taken from the stem cell graft. Source of these receptors: a human donor who donated a stem cell graft to a child with aplastic anemia. The conserved cysteine and the conserved F or W are not part of the CDR3 here.

V gene	J gene	CDR3 length	CDR3 protein
TRBV4-1	TRBJ2-3	14	ASSQVLSGTTDTQY
TRBV7-2	TRBJ2-2	13	ASSLRTRKTGELF
TRBV2	TRBJ2-7	11	ASNLRVGHEQY
TRBV6-1	TRBJ2-1	11	ASMGTGGREQF
TRBV5-4	TRBJ2-3	14	ASSWTSGRALDTQY
TRBV5-1	TRBJ2-3	12	ASNARARTDTQY
TRBV7-2	TRBJ2-6	13	ASSLHGAGANVLT
TRBV20-1	TRBJ2-4	12	SAGPGASSGFQY
TRBV29-1	TRBJ1-2	11	SGSVYEENGYT
TRBV6-1	TRBJ2-1	14	ASSEYEGTYYNEQF
TRBV27	TRBJ2-3	11	ASSSFGTDTQY
TRBV7-8	TRBJ2-1	14	ASSLLARLAGDEQF
TRBV7-2	TRBJ1-6	11	ASSDPWGSPLH
TRBV7-9	TRBJ2-7	12	ASSPREMMYEQY
TRBV12-3/TRBV12-4	TRBJ2-5	11	ASSSGEKETQY
TRBV30	TRBJ1-6	11	AWRTAGNSPLH